This TCR beta chain was documented in a study of T-cell reconstitution after alpha-beta-depleted transplantation in children. The CDR3 loop spans 14 amino acids. V was pared by 1 base and J by 4 bases, with 13 bases between. Germline CDR1 reads DFQATT; CDR2 reads SNEGSKA (reference sequence). TCRbeta library construction was performed incorporating unique molecular identifiers. TCRdb used MiXCR to reprocess the PCR reads, holding one entry per CDR3 protein. The profile shows about 980,000 distinct CDR3 sequences, about 29% of them singletons. This clonotype originated in a boy less than two years old who had a stem cell transplant for SCID, so the T cells may come from the graft donor. The chain has TRBV20-1 and TRBJ1-1; perhaps TRBD1 as D (5 bases). The sequenced sample was PBMCs, mostly from graft donor cells, obtained 360 days after TCRalphabeta/CD19-depleted stem cell transplant. CDR3 DNA: TGCAGTGCTAGAGGGTCGGTGGGGCCCACTGAAGCTTTCTTT. As protein: CSARGSVGPTEAFF.